Listed here are 16 T cell receptor beta chains from one sample, sequenced in a study of blood T cells in healthy people across ages. A second PCR, run for roughly 7 to 12 cycles, used a sample-barcoded 5' primer plus a J-beta primer mix. One entry per CDR3 protein, called by TCRdb with MiXCR from the 5' RACE reads. The profile shows some 1.4 million distinct CDR3 sequences, 42% of them singletons. The sequenced sample consisted of blood. The receptors stem from a woman between 18 and 30 years old in good health.

This clonotype was counted only a few times. CDR3 nucleotides: TGCAGTGCTCTTACCCGCGCCCTAGCGGGAGTAACAGATACGCAGTATTTT. It codes for CSALTRALAGVTDTQYF. V is TRBV20-1 and J is TRBJ2-3; 10 nucleotides agree with TRBD2. CDR3 length equals 17 residues. Germline V lookup: CDR1 DFQATT, CDR2 SNEGSKA (reference sequence). Losses at the gene ends were 5 bases for V and 3 bases for J; bases not matched to a gene: 14.

The rearrangement links TRBV18 to TRBJ1-1; D is ambiguous. V was pared by 0 bases and J by 6 bases, with 8 bases between. From germline, CDR1 is KGHSH and CDR2 LQKENI. This CDR3 has 13 residues. As DNA, the CDR3 is TGTGCCAGCTCACCACCAAGGGCCCCTGAAGCTTTCTTT. Translation gives CASSPPRAPEAFF.

This clonotype was observed a handful of times. The chain is built from TRBV25-1 and TRBJ2-3, with a possible D match to TRBD1 (5 bases). V gave up 3 bases and J gave up 5 bases, with 15 bases separating them. This CDR3 is 15 amino acids long. CDR1 and CDR2 from the germline V gene are MGHDK and SYGVNS. CDR3 in amino acids: CASSDPQGAEDTQYF. The CDR3 bases are TGTGCCAGCAGTGATCCCCAAGGGGCAGAAGATACGCAGTATTTT.

In its sample, this clonotype was seen a few times. The V gene is TRBV28, the J gene TRBJ2-5, with D hard to call. The CDR3 totals 14 residues. The germline V and J ends were trimmed by 3 bases and 1 base, with 9 bases remaining between them. Germline-derived CDR1 and CDR2 are MDHEN and SYDVKM. The CDR3 DNA reads TGTGCCAGCAGTTTCTCTGCCCCCCAAGAGACCCAGTACTTC. Translated: CASSFSAPQETQYF.

A few counts support this clonotype. V and J are TRBV28 and TRBJ1-2, with 7 bases matching TRBD1. The CDR3 has 12 amino acids. V shed 6 bases and J 5 bases; nucleotides not matched to a gene: 3. CDR1 is MDHEN, CDR2 SYDVKM, per germline. The CDR3 region is CASSTGQYGYTF. The CDR3 nucleotides read TGTGCCAGCAGCACGGGACAGTATGGCTACACCTTC.

The chain recombines TRBV7-2 with TRBJ1-1, with D unclear. V lost 1 base and J 6 bases, leaving 9 bases between the germline ends. CDR1 and CDR2 from the germline V gene are SGHTA and FQGNSA. There are 13 residues in the CDR3. The CDR3 region is CASSLEGIAEAFF. The CDR3 bases are TGTGCCAGCAGCTTAGAGGGAATCGCTGAAGCTTTCTTT.

The chain is built from TRBV6-5 and TRBJ1-2; 7 bases align to TRBD1. J gave up 5 bases and V 7 bases, and 13 bases lay outside the gene matches. Germline lookup yields CDR1 MNHEY and CDR2 SVGAGI. The CDR3 consists of 15 residues. This chain's CDR3 is CASTPQGGQSYGYTF. DNA for the CDR3: TGTGCCAGCACTCCCCAAGGGGGACAGAGTTATGGCTACACCTTC.

The gene calls are TRBV27 and TRBJ1-5, with D tentatively TRBD1 (6 bases). V was pared by 4 bases and J by 5 bases, with 15 bases between. The CDR3 is 15 residues long. Germline V CDR1 and CDR2: MNHEY, SMNVEV (reference sequence). In DNA form, the CDR3 reads TGTGCCAGCAGTTATTCGGACAGAAGTCATCAGCCCCAGCATTTT. It encodes CASSYSDRSHQPQHF.

Details on this clonotype: The junction departs from germline at one end; a sequencing error may be responsible. The chain links TRBV27 to TRBJ2-5; 10 positions agree with TRBD1. CDR1 is MNHEY and CDR2 is SMNVEV in the germline V gene (reference sequence). The CDR3 spans 16 residues. This CDR3 is CAISPSTGGSWETQYF. As DNA, the CDR3 is TGTGCCATCAGTCCCTCGACAGGGGGCTCTTGGGAGACCCAGTACTTC.

The chain carries TRBV7-9 and TRBJ1-4, with 10 bases lining up with TRBD1. The CDR3 runs 16 residues. CDR1 SEHNR and CDR2 FQNEAQ come from the germline V gene (reference sequence). After removal of 1 base from V and 7 bases from J, the junction contained 6 bases not matched to a gene. CDR3 residues: CASSLGDRGHREKLFF. In DNA form, the CDR3 reads TGTGCCAGCAGCTTAGGAGACAGGGGGCATCGTGAAAAACTGTTTTTT. Supplemented by reference TRBV7-9 and TRBJ1-4, the full variable domain reads DTGVSQNPRHKITKRGQNVTFRCDPISEHNRLYWYRQTLGQGPEFLTYFQNEAQLEKSRLLSDRFSAERPKGSFSTLEIQRTEQGDSAMYLCASSLGDRGHREKLFFGSGTQLSVL.

The rearrangement joins TRBV7-8 to TRBJ2-7; TRBD2 matches at 8 bases. TRBJ2-5 matches the DNA end more closely, so the J call is doubtful. The CDR3 length is 16 residues. Germline CDR1 reads SGHVS; CDR2 reads FQNEAQ. CDR3: CASSFHSAGERETQYF. The CDR3 DNA reads TGTGCCAGCAGCTTCCACTCAGCGGGAGAGCGGGAGACCCAGTACTTC.

A single count supports this clonotype. The chain combines TRBV3-1 with TRBJ1-5; weak D call: TRBD1 (5 bases). The V and J ends lost 4 bases and 6 bases respectively, with 13 bases between them. CDR1 and CDR2 from the germline V gene are LGHDT and YNNKEL (reference sequence). The CDR3 totals 14 residues. For the CDR3, the DNA is TGTGCCAGCAGCCCGGTCGTTGGGGCTCAGCCCCAGCATTTT. Protein: CASSPVVGAQPQHF.

This clonotype has more than one count but fewer than ten. The chain has TRBV20-1 and TRBJ1-1; unclear D gene. V was trimmed by 1 base and J by 2 bases, leaving 8 bases between them. In germline, CDR1 is DFQATT, CDR2 SNEGSKA (reference sequence). The CDR3 is 13 residues long. The CDR3 bases are TGCAGTGCTAGAGGGACTCTAAACACTGAAGCTTTCTTT. This gives the protein CSARGTLNTEAFF.

The chain links TRBV20-1 to TRBJ2-5; 8 bases fit TRBD2. Per germline, CDR1 DFQATT and CDR2 SNEGSKA (reference sequence). The V gene end was trimmed by 6 bases and the J gene end by 11 bases; junction bases not matched to a gene: 14. This CDR3 has 13 residues. DNA for the CDR3: TGCAGTGCAGCTGGACTAGCAGGCGATGAGCAGTACTTC. Protein sequence: CSAAGLAGDEQYF.

The V gene is TRBV6-6, the J gene TRBJ2-3; no reliable D call. CDR1 MNHNY and CDR2 SVGAGI come from the germline V gene (reference sequence). Trimming removed 6 bases at V and 0 bases at J, with 10 bases between. CDR3 length: 14 amino acids. For the CDR3, the DNA is TGTGCCAGCAGACGACACGGTAGCACAGATACGCAGTATTTT. Translated: CASRRHGSTDTQYF.

This clonotype was counted between two and nine times. The chain joins TRBV6-5 to TRBJ2-3, with 8 bases identical to TRBD1. The V gene end was trimmed by 0 bases and the J gene end by 6 bases; junction bases not matched to a gene: 5. The V gene's germline CDR1 is MNHEY and CDR2 SVGAGI. The CDR3 covers 15 residues. The DNA for the CDR3 is TGTGCCAGCAGTTACTCGACAGGGGTGGGGGATACGCAGTATTTT. Translated, it gives CASSYSTGVGDTQYF.